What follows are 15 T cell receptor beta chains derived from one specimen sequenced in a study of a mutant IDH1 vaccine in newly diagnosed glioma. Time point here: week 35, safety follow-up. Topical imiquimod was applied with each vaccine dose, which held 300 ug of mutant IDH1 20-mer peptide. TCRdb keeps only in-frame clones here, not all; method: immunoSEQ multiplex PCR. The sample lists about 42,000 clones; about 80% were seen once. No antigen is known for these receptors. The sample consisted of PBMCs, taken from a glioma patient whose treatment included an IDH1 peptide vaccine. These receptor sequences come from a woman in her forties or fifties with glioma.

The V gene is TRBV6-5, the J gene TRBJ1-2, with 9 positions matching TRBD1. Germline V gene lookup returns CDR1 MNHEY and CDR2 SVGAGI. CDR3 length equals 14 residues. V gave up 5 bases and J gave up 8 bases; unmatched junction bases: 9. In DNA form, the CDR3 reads TGTGCCAGCAGTACGGGGACAGGGAGGCAGGGCTACACCTTC. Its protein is CASSTGTGRQGYTF.

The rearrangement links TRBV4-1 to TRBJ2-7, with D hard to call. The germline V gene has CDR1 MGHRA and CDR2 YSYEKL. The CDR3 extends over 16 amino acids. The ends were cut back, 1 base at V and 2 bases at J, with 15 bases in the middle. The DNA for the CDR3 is TGCGCCAGCAGCCAAGGTCGGCTCACCTCCACCTACGAGCAGTACTTC. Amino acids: CASSQGRLTSTYEQYF.

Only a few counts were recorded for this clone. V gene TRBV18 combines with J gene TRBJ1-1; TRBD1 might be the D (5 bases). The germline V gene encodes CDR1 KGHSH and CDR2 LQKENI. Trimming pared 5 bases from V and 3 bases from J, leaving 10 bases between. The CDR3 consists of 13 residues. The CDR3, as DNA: TGTGCCAGCTCAACCGACAGCTACACTGAAGCTTTCTTT. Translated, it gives CASSTDSYTEAFF.

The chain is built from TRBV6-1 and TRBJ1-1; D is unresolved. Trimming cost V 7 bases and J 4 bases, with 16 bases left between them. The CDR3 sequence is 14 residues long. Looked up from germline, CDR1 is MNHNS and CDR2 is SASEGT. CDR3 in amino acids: CASTPGNRGTEAFF. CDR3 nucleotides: TGTGCCAGCACGCCGGGCAATCGCGGCACTGAAGCTTTCTTT.

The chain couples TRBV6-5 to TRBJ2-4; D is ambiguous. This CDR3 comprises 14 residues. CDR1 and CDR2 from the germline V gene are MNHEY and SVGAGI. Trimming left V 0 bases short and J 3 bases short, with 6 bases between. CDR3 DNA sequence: TGTGCCAGCAGTTACTCAGGTTACAAAAACATTCAGTACTTC. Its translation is CASSYSGYKNIQYF.

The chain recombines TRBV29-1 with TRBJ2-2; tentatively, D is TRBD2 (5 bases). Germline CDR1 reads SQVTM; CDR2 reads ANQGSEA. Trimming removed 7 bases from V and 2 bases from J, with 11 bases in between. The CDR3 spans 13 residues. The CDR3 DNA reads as TGCAGCGCGGAGACGGGAAACACCGGGGAGCTGTTTTTT. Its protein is CSAETGNTGELFF.

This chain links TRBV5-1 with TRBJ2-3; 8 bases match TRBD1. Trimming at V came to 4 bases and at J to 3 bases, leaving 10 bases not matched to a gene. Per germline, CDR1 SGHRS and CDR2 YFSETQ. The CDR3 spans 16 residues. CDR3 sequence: CASSRRDRGKTDTQYF. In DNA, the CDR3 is TGCGCCAGCAGCCGGCGAGACAGGGGAAAGACAGATACGCAGTATTTT.

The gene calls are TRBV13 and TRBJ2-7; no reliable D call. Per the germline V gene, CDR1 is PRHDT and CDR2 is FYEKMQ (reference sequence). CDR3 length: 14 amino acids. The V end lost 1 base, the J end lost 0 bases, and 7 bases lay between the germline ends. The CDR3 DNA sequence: TGTGCCAGCAGCTTAGTGGCGTCCTCCTACGAGCAGTACTTC. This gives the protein CASSLVASSYEQYF.

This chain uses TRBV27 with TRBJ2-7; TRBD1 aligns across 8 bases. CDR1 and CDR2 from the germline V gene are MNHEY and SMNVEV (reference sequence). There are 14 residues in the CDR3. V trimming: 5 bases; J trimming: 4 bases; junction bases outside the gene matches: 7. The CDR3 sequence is CASSPLDRVYEQYF. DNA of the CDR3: TGTGCCAGCAGTCCCCTGGACAGGGTGTACGAGCAGTACTTC.

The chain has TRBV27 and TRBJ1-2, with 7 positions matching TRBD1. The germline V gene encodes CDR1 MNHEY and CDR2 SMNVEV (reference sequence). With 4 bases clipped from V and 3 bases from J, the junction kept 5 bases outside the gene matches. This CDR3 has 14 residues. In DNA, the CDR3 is TGTGCCAGCAGTTCGCAGGGGGTAGACTATGGCTACACCTTC. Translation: CASSSQGVDYGYTF.

For the CDR3, the DNA is TGTGCCAGCAGCGTCGGGACAGAGACTAATGAGCAGTTCTTC. Protein sequence: CASSVGTETNEQFF. The gene calls are TRBV11-3 and TRBJ2-1; 7 bases are a match to TRBD1. The length of the CDR3 is 14 residues. Per the germline V gene, CDR1 is SGHNT and CDR2 is YENEEA. V shed 5 bases, J shed 7 bases, and the junction held 8 bases outside the gene matches.

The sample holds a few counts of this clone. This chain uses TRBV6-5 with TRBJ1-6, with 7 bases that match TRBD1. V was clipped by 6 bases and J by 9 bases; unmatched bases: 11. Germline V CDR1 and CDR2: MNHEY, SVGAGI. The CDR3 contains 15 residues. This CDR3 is CASRRDRARGSPLHF. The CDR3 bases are TGTGCCAGCAGGCGTGACAGGGCGCGGGGTTCACCCCTCCACTTT.

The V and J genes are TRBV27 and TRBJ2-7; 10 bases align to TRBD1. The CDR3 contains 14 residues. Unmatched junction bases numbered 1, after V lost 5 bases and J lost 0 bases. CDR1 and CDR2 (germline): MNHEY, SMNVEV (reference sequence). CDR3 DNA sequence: TGTGCCAGCAGTCGGACAGGGGGCTCCTACGAGCAGTACTTC. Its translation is CASSRTGGSYEQYF.

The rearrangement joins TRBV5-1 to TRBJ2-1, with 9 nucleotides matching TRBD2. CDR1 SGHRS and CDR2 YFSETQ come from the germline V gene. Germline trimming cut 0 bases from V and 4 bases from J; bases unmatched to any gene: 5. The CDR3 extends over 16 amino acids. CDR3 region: CASSLDAGGSYNEQFF. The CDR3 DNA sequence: TGCGCCAGCAGCTTGGACGCGGGGGGGAGTTACAATGAGCAGTTCTTC.

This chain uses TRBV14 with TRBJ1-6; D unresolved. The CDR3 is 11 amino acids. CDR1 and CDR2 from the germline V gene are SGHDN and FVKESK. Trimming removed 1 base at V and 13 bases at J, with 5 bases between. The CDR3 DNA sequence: TGTGCCAGCAGCCAAGGTGGTCCCCTCCACTTT. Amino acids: CASSQGGPLHF.